Here is one T cell receptor (beta chain) with its context. Antigen: not known. This record comes from a study of T cells in Graves' hyperthyroidism and ophthalmopathy. Study-wide points: Onset of ophthalmopathy came a median around 7.1 months after the model predicted it.

Ophthalmopathy patients showed a Clinical Activity Score of at least 3, NOSPECS grade of at least 4 and duration under 3 months. This CDR3 has 14 residues. Germline V CDR1 and CDR2: DFQATT, SNEGSKA (reference sequence). The TCR beta CDR3 regions underwent amplification using RNA transcripts as the source. A set of HTBI primers served as the primers for a first-round RT-PCR of the TCR CDR3. TCRdb redid the calling of the multiplex PCR reads with MiXCR, one entry per CDR3 protein. The sample records around 600,000 distinct CDR3 sequences, around 15% being singletons. The sequenced sample consisted of blood. The rearrangement uses TRBV20-1 and TRBJ2-3, with 11 nucleotides matching TRBD2. This receptor was identified in a woman aged 40 to 50 with Graves' ophthalmopathy. CDR3: CSERTSGSTDTQYF. The CDR3 region has the DNA TGCAGCGAAAGGACTAGCGGGAGCACAGATACGCAGTATTTT.